The next 25 T cell receptor beta chains were all read from a single sample in a study of cytomegalovirus exposure and HLA in healthy donors. PCR employed 60 Vbeta and 13 Jbeta primers. The protocol was immunoSEQ multiplex PCR, while the TCRdb copy is restricted to in-frame clones and leaves out a portion. The table shows just under 95,000 clones, with over 70% occurring only once. The specimen sequenced was PBMCs. These receptors came from a man in his fifties in good health and CMV-seropositive.

This clone has just a few counts. The chain employs TRBV6-1 and TRBJ1-2; 9 bases are shared with TRBD1. Per the germline V gene, CDR1 is MNHNS and CDR2 is SASEGT. With V trimmed by 6 bases and J by 3 bases, 8 bases remained unmatched. There are 15 residues in the CDR3. CDR3 coding DNA: TGTGCCAGCAGCGGGACAGGGCAGTCCTACTATGGCTACACCTTC. Translated: CASSGTGQSYYGYTF.

This clone was recorded only once. The chain combines TRBV30 with TRBJ2-7, with D possibly being TRBD2 (6 bases). The CDR3 sequence is 13 residues long. Per germline, CDR1 GTSNPN and CDR2 SVGIG (reference sequence). Between the trimmed V and J ends, which lost 3 bases and 5 bases, there was a span of 14 bases. The CDR3 loop reads CAWSRTAGHEQYF. CDR3 in DNA: TGTGCCTGGAGCCGAACTGCGGGGCACGAGCAGTACTTC.

The chain has TRBV9 and TRBJ1-3; D remains unclear. This CDR3 contains 14 residues. The germline V gene encodes CDR1 SGDLS and CDR2 YYNGEE. V gave up 1 base and J gave up 0 bases, with 5 bases separating them. CDR3 nucleotide sequence: TGTGCCAGCAGCGTATCGGGCTCTGGAAACACCATATATTTT. Protein sequence: CASSVSGSGNTIYF.

The V call is TRBV25-1, the J call TRBJ2-5, with 8 nucleotides matching TRBD1. With the DNA end fitting TRBJ2-7 better, the J assignment may be wrong. CDR1 and CDR2 from the germline V gene are MGHDK and SYGVNS. CDR3 length: 14 residues. The CDR3 DNA follows: TGTGCCAGCAGTGAATCAGACAGGGGCTACGAGCAGTACTTC. It specifies CASSESDRGYEQYF.

The genes are TRBV20-1 and TRBJ1-1, with TRBD1 as a possible D gene (6 bases). CDR3 length: 11 amino acids. The germline V gene has CDR1 DFQATT and CDR2 SNEGSKA (reference sequence). V shed 4 bases and J shed 11 bases, with 14 bases lying between them. CDR3 sequence (DNA): TGCAGTGCTACAGGGGCCCGAGCGGCTTTCTTT. Its translation is CSATGARAAFF.

A word on this clone: The junction differs from germline at one of its ends, possibly a read error. CDR3 coding DNA: TGTGCTAGCAGCCTCCTTGAGGGACTACAAGAGACCCAGTACTTC. Protein product: CASSLLEGLQETQYF. This chain joins TRBV7-7 and TRBJ2-5, with TRBD2 identical over 7 bases. CDR1 and CDR2 from the germline V gene are SSHAT and FNYEAQ (reference sequence). The CDR3 length is 15 residues.

The CDR3 is CASVPGQGYEQYF. The CDR3, as DNA: TGTGCCAGTGTTCCCGGACAGGGCTACGAGCAGTACTTC. The J gene is TRBJ2-7, the V gene TRBV28; 8 nucleotides agree with TRBD1. Trimming cost V 9 bases and J 3 bases; bases outside gene matches: 7. CDR1 is MDHEN, CDR2 SYDVKM, per germline. The CDR3 totals 13 residues.

This clone was seen just once. The chain has TRBV5-4 and TRBJ2-2; 11 bases agree with TRBD2. This CDR3 region has 17 residues. V trimming: 0 bases; J trimming: 0 bases; junction bases outside the gene matches: 1. Germline CDR1 and CDR2: SGHNT and YYREEE (reference sequence). This CDR3 is CASSLASGGSNTGELFF. The CDR3 nucleotides are TGTGCCAGCAGCTTGGCTAGCGGGGGGTCGAACACCGGGGAGCTGTTTTTT.

This clone was picked up a small number of times. The chain carries TRBV23-1 and TRBJ2-1, with D possibly matching TRBD1 (5 bases). TRBV23-1 has ORF status, its function being uncertain. The CDR3 consists of 17 residues. Trimming shortened V by 4 bases and J by 7 bases, and 23 bases separated the two germline ends. DNA for the CDR3: TGCGCCAGCAGTCGGACCTGGGTGATGGGGCACACTAATGAGCAGTTCTTC. Translation: CASSRTWVMGHTNEQFF.

Remarks on this clone: This specimen includes other DNA sequences encoding the same CDR3. This chain uses TRBV5-6 with TRBJ2-7; 9 bases line up with TRBD2. There are 16 residues in the CDR3. With 4 bases clipped from V and 3 bases from J, the junction kept 11 bases outside the gene matches. Germline CDR1 is SGHDT and CDR2 is YYEEEE. CDR3 coding DNA: TGTGCCAGCAGCGGGCCCACCGGGACTAGCAGCTACGAGCAGTACTTC. Translated: CASSGPTGTSSYEQYF.

The rearrangement joins TRBV10-3 to TRBJ2-6, with 8 bases matching TRBD1. The CDR3 runs to 19 residues. CDR1 ENHRY and CDR2 SYGVKD come from the germline V gene. V lost 0 bases, J lost 1 base, and 8 bases stayed unmatched. The CDR3: CAISESFGTGISGANVLTF. DNA for the CDR3: TGTGCCATCAGTGAGTCCTTTGGGACAGGAATTTCTGGGGCCAACGTCCTGACTTTC.

The rearrangement links TRBV28 to TRBJ1-1, with TRBD1 identical over 7 bases. Trimming at V came to 4 bases and at J to 1 base, leaving 6 bases not matched to a gene. The germline V gene has CDR1 MDHEN and CDR2 SYDVKM. CDR3 length: 15 amino acids. The CDR3 loop is CASSWGDSQNTEAFF. The CDR3 DNA follows: TGTGCCAGCAGTTGGGGGGACAGCCAGAACACTGAAGCTTTCTTT.

A word on this clone: Within the sample, other DNA sequences also encode this same CDR3. The chain links TRBV13 to TRBJ2-5; 12 positions match TRBD2. J lost 0 bases, V lost 2 bases, and 4 bases had no gene match. The CDR3 consists of 17 residues. In germline, CDR1 is PRHDT, CDR2 FYEKMQ (reference sequence). This CDR3 reads CASSLRLAGVYQETQYF. In DNA, the CDR3 is TGTGCCAGCAGCTTAAGACTAGCGGGAGTCTACCAAGAGACCCAGTACTTC.

The V and J genes are TRBV29-1 and TRBJ2-7, with 10 bases aligning to TRBD1. Looked up from germline, CDR1 is SQVTM and CDR2 is ANQGSEA. The CDR3 consists of 16 residues. V lost 7 bases to trimming and J lost 5 bases; unmatched junction nucleotides: 17. DNA for the CDR3: TGCAGCGCTGCCACACTGACCGGGACAGGGGCTCACGAGCAGTACTTC. Amino acid sequence: CSAATLTGTGAHEQYF.

This clone has only a few counts. This chain joins TRBV29-1 and TRBJ2-3, with 7 positions matching TRBD2. After removal of 6 bases from V and 1 base from J, the junction contained 4 bases not matched to a gene. The CDR3 extends over 13 amino acids. Germline CDR1 and CDR2: SQVTM and ANQGSEA. The DNA of the CDR3 is TGCAGCGTGGGTCGGGGGGGCACAGATACGCAGTATTTT. This translates into CSVGRGGTDTQYF.

The chain couples TRBV6-1 to TRBJ2-5; 9 positions match TRBD2. There are 14 residues in the CDR3. With V trimmed by 7 bases and J by 9 bases, 12 bases remained unmatched. The germline V gene encodes CDR1 MNHNS and CDR2 SASEGT. CDR3 coding DNA: TGTGCCAGCACCGTAGCGGGGGCCTTGGGAGCCCAGTACTTC. Its protein is CASTVAGALGAQYF.

The chain combines TRBV14 with TRBJ2-3; maybe TRBD2 (6 bases). Trimming shortened V by 4 bases and J by 0 bases, and 8 bases separated the two germline ends. CDR1 SGHDN and CDR2 FVKESK come from the germline V gene. This CDR3 comprises 14 residues. The CDR3 protein is CASSPLASTDTQYF. DNA of the CDR3: TGTGCCAGCAGCCCTCTAGCGAGCACAGATACGCAGTATTTT.

This clone was picked up a small number of times. The chain is built from TRBV9 and TRBJ2-3; the D gene is possibly TRBD2 (5 bases). Germline values: CDR1 SGDLS, CDR2 YYNGEE. The V end lost 1 base, the J end lost 2 bases, and 8 bases lay between the germline ends. The CDR3 sequence is 14 residues long. This CDR3 is CASSVSGNTDTQYF. In nucleotides, the CDR3 is TGTGCCAGCAGCGTAAGCGGCAACACAGATACGCAGTATTTT.

The V call is TRBV19, the J call TRBJ1-1; a weak D match, TRBD1 (6 bases). This CDR3 spans 13 amino acids. Trimming removed 5 bases at V and 6 bases at J, with 13 bases between. The germline CDR1 and CDR2 sequences are LNHDA and SQIVND (reference sequence). This chain's CDR3 is CASSQGFRSEAFF. The CDR3 coding sequence is TGTGCCAGTAGTCAGGGGTTTCGATCTGAAGCTTTCTTT.

V is TRBV15 and J is TRBJ2-5, with TRBD2 identical over 9 bases. The CDR3 is made up of 16 amino acids. V lost 1 base and J lost 3; bases outside the gene matches: 6. Germline-derived CDR1 and CDR2 are LNHNV and YYDKDF (reference sequence). CDR3 DNA: TGTGCCACCAGCAGAGGTGCTGGCGGGGGGGAAGAGACCCAGTACTTC. Protein sequence: CATSRGAGGGEETQYF.

The sample holds a few counts of this clone. The chain combines TRBV29-1 with TRBJ1-1; 10 bases line up with TRBD1. J was trimmed by 7 bases and V by 5 bases; bases with no gene match: 7. This CDR3 is built from 13 residues. Germline V gene lookup returns CDR1 SQVTM and CDR2 ANQGSEA. The CDR3 reads CSVSGQGYSEAFF. The CDR3 DNA reads as TGCAGCGTTTCGGGACAGGGGTATAGTGAAGCTTTCTTT.

This clone is a singleton in its sample. The J gene is TRBJ1-2, the V gene TRBV6-5; the D gene is possibly TRBD1 (6 bases). The CDR3 runs to 13 residues. CDR1 is MNHEY and CDR2 is SVGAGI in the germline V gene. V shed 4 bases and J shed 8 bases, with 14 bases lying between them. CDR3 sequence reads: CASSFTTGKGYTF. The CDR3 nucleotides are TGTGCCAGCAGTTTCACCACAGGGAAGGGCTACACCTTC.

The chain combines TRBV9 with TRBJ1-3; D not certain. Germline V gives CDR1 SGDLS, CDR2 YYNGEE. The germline V and J ends were trimmed by 3 bases and 0 bases, with 16 bases remaining between them. This CDR3 contains 17 residues. Here the CDR3 DNA reads TGTGCCAGCAGCGCTTCTGTCCCCGGGAGCTCTGGAAACACCATATATTTT. This codes for CASSASVPGSSGNTIYF.

The chain employs TRBV14 and TRBJ2-5; 9 bases fit TRBD1. CDR1 SGHDN and CDR2 FVKESK come from the germline V gene. This CDR3 spans 15 amino acids. The trim removed 6 bases at V and 5 bases at J, leaving 10 bases unmatched. The CDR3 spells CASSRTGVVFETQYF. The CDR3 coding sequence is TGTGCCAGCAGTCGGACAGGGGTTGTTTTTGAGACCCAGTACTTC.

A single count supports this clone. This chain links TRBV5-1 with TRBJ1-4, with a weak D call TRBD1 (5 bases). The V gene lost 9 bases and the J gene lost 8 bases, with 23 bases spanning the gap. This CDR3 region has 15 residues. Germline V CDR1 and CDR2: SGHRS, YFSETQ. The CDR3: CATRAGPTPSEKLFF. As DNA, the CDR3 is TGCGCCACCAGGGCGGGGCCAACACCCTCCGAAAAACTGTTTTTT.